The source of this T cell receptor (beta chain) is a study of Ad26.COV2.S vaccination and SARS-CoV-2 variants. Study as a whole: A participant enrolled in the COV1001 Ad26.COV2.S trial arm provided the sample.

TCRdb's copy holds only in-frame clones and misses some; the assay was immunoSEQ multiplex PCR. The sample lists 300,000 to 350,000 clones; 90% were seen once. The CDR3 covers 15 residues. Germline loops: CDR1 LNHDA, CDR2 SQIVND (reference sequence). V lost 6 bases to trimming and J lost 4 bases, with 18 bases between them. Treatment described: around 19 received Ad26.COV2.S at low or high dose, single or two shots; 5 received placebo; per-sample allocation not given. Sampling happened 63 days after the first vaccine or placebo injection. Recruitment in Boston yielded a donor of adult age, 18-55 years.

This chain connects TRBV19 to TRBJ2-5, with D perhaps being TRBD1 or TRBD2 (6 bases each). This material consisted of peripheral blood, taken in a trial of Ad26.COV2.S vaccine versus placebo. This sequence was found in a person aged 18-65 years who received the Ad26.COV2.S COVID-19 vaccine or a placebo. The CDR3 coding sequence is TGTGCCAGTAGAAGAGAAGGGGGGAGCGGAGAGACCCAGTACTTC. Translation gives CASRREGGSGETQYF.